Following are 25 T cell receptor beta chains from one sample sequenced in a study of blood T cell repertoires in COVID-19. TCRdb's copy holds only in-frame clones and misses some; the assay was immunoSEQ multiplex PCR. The sample contains 55,000 to 70,000 clones, around 84% of which appear only once. The sample consisted of peripheral blood. These receptors were taken from a man between 65 and 85 years old with acute or convalescent COVID-19.

V is TRBV7-9 and J is TRBJ1-4, with 9 bases lining up with TRBD1. The CDR3 runs 14 residues. The ends lost 5 bases at V and 8 bases at J; junction bases unmatched: 6. The germline V gene encodes CDR1 SEHNR and CDR2 FQNEAQ (reference sequence). In DNA form, the CDR3 reads TGTGCCAGCAGCATAGTTACAGGGGGCGAAAAACTGTTTTTT. This codes for CASSIVTGGEKLFF.

The gene calls are TRBV5-1 and TRBJ1-2; 7 bases are a match to TRBD1. This CDR3 comprises 15 residues. V trimming: 3 bases; J trimming: 4 bases; junction bases outside the gene matches: 9. The germline V gene encodes CDR1 SGHRS and CDR2 YFSETQ. CDR3 DNA sequence: TGCGCCAGCAGCTCATCCGGGACAGCTGTCTATGGCTACACCTTC. Translated, it gives CASSSSGTAVYGYTF.

The chain employs TRBV19 and TRBJ2-2; D gene unclear. This CDR3 comprises 15 residues. V gave up 3 bases and J gave up 1 base, with 9 bases separating them. The V gene's germline CDR1 is LNHDA and CDR2 SQIVND (reference sequence). The CDR3 nucleotides are TGTGCCAGTAGTATTTCAACGGTGAACACCGGGGAGCTGTTTTTT. Protein: CASSISTVNTGELFF.

The gene calls are TRBV27 and TRBJ2-5, with 10 bases fitting TRBD2. The CDR3 runs 13 residues. Germline V CDR1 and CDR2: MNHEY, SMNVEV (reference sequence). Trimming took 9 bases from V and 5 from J; bases not matched to a gene: 6. The DNA for the CDR3 is TGTGCCAGTTCAAAAGCGGGAGGGGAGACCCAGTACTTC. Translated: CASSKAGGETQYF.

The chain recombines TRBV28 with TRBJ2-5; D is perhaps TRBD1 (6 bases). Trimming stripped 4 bases from V and 7 bases from J, with 16 bases between. The length of the CDR3 is 14 residues. Germline CDR1 is MDHEN and CDR2 is SYDVKM. Here the CDR3 reads CASSSQGIGATQYF. The CDR3 coding sequence is TGTGCCAGCAGTTCCCAGGGGATTGGGGCGACCCAGTACTTC.

This chain joins TRBV6-5 and TRBJ1-2; 8 nucleotides match TRBD1. Germline CDR1 MNHEY, CDR2 SVGAGI. The CDR3 length is 13 residues. The V gene end was trimmed by 7 bases and the J gene end by 6 bases; junction bases not matched to a gene: 7. CDR3 loop: CASKSTGANGYTF. As DNA, the CDR3 is TGTGCCAGCAAATCGACAGGGGCTAATGGCTACACCTTC.

This rearrangement joins TRBV28 to TRBJ2-7, with 7 bases matching TRBD1. The CDR3 loop spans 13 amino acids. The V segment lost 2 bases and the J segment 7 bases; nucleotides outside the gene matches: 5. Germline CDR1 reads MDHEN; CDR2 reads SYDVKM. The CDR3 DNA reads TGTGCCAGCAGTTTACAGGGGGAGCAGGAGCAGTACTTC. It codes for CASSLQGEQEQYF.

The rearrangement joins TRBV9 to TRBJ1-1, with TRBD1 matching over 8 bases. Trimming cost V 2 bases and J 5 bases; bases outside gene matches: 5. There are 14 residues in the CDR3. The germline V gene encodes CDR1 SGDLS and CDR2 YYNGEE. In DNA form, the CDR3 reads TGTGCCAGCAGCGTCAACAGGGGGGAGACTGAAGCTTTCTTT. Amino acid sequence: CASSVNRGETEAFF.

V is TRBV5-1 and J is TRBJ2-3; TRBD2 matches 11 bases. CDR1 is SGHRS, CDR2 YFSETQ, per germline. The CDR3 is 15 amino acids. With V trimmed by 4 bases and J by 6 bases, 7 bases remained unmatched. CDR3 loop: CASSPVSGGADTQYF. CDR3 bases: TGCGCCAGCAGCCCAGTTAGCGGGGGGGCCGATACGCAGTATTTT.

The V call is TRBV2, the J call TRBJ1-1; possibly TRBD1 for D (6 bases). The CDR3 sequence is 16 residues long. Looked up from germline, CDR1 is SNHLY and CDR2 is FYNNEI. V was trimmed by 0 bases and J by 4 bases, leaving 15 bases between them. CDR3: CASSEARGGARTEAFF. The CDR3 bases are TGTGCCAGCAGTGAAGCCCGAGGGGGGGCGCGCACTGAAGCTTTCTTT.

A word on this clone: At one end the junction does not follow the germline gene, possibly because of a read error. The sample carries other DNA sequences with the same CDR3. The chain employs TRBV5-1 and TRBJ1-6, with 11 bases that match TRBD1. This CDR3 has 16 residues. Germline CDR1 reads SGHRS; CDR2 reads YFSETQ. This chain's CDR3 is CASSLEGQGAVGPLHF. CDR3 nucleotide sequence: TGCGCCAGCAGCTTGGAAGGACAGGGGGCGGTAGGGCCCCTTCACTTT.

This clone appeared a few times. V gene TRBV3-1 (or the pseudogene TRBV3-2) combines with J gene TRBJ2-1; 7 bases line up with TRBD2. Germline assignment: CDR1 LGHDT and CDR2 YNNKEL (reference sequence). The CDR3 covers 15 residues. J gave up 7 bases and V 5 bases, and 11 bases lay outside the gene matches. CDR3 DNA sequence: TGTGCCAGCAGCTTCGAGCGGGGCCTGGGAAATGAGCAGTTCTTC. Translating gives CASSFERGLGNEQFF.

The chain is built from TRBV6-1 and TRBJ2-5; 7 bases agree with TRBD1. V lost 3 bases and J lost 7; bases outside the gene matches: 11. The CDR3 consists of 15 residues. The germline V gene encodes CDR1 MNHNS and CDR2 SASEGT. The chain's CDR3 is CASSESKTGLRTQYF. DNA of the CDR3: TGTGCCAGCAGTGAGTCTAAGACAGGGCTTCGGACCCAGTACTTC.

The rearrangement links TRBV18 to TRBJ1-4; D unclear. The CDR3 loop spans 15 amino acids. The V end lost 4 bases, the J end lost 0 bases, and 9 bases lay between the germline ends. Germline V gene lookup returns CDR1 KGHSH and CDR2 LQKENI. As DNA, the CDR3 is TGTGCCAGCTCACTGGCGGTGGCAACTAATGAAAAACTGTTTTTT. It translates to CASSLAVATNEKLFF.

The V and J genes are TRBV11-1 and TRBJ1-1; D remains unclear. The CDR3 spans 14 residues. Germline lookup yields CDR1 SGHAT and CDR2 FQDESV (reference sequence). V dropped 7 bases and J dropped 8 bases, with 20 bases sitting between them. This CDR3 reads CASTSDAIKREAFF. CDR3 DNA sequence: TGTGCCAGCACCTCCGATGCGATTAAGAGAGAAGCTTTCTTT. Filled out from reference TRBV11-1 and TRBJ1-1, the complete variable domain reads EAEVAQSPRYKITEKSQAVAFWCDPISGHATLYWYRQILGQGPELLVQFQDESVVDDSQLPKDRFSAERLKGVDSTLKIQPAELGDSAMYLCASTSDAIKREAFFGQGTRLTVV.

The chain links TRBV6-4 to TRBJ2-2, with TRBD2 matching over 8 bases. V was pared by 5 bases and J by 7 bases, with 18 bases of the junction left unmatched. CDR1 MRHNA and CDR2 SNTAGT come from the germline V gene. The CDR3 length is 18 residues. CDR3 nucleotides: TGTGCCAGCAGTTATAAACCGGGACTAGAAAATCGGTTCGGGGAGCTGTTTTTT. This translates into CASSYKPGLENRFGELFF.

CDR3 sequence (DNA): TGTGCCAGCAGCTCAATACATGGACTAGGGCTCGACGAGCAGTACTTC. Translation gives CASSSIHGLGLDEQYF. The V call is TRBV7-2, the J call TRBJ2-7, with 7 nucleotides matching TRBD2. After removal of 4 bases from V and 5 bases from J, the junction contained 14 bases not matched to a gene. Germline CDR1 reads SGHTA; CDR2 reads FQGNSA. This CDR3 has 16 amino acids.

The sample holds one count of this clone. The chain joins TRBV12-3 or TRBV12-4 to TRBJ2-5; D unresolved. Trimming cost V 3 bases and J 5 bases, with 7 bases left between them. The CDR3 is 12 residues long. Here the CDR3 reads CASSFNGETQYF. DNA for the CDR3: TGTGCCAGCAGTTTCAACGGTGAGACCCAGTACTTC.

This clone has a handful of counts. The J gene is TRBJ2-7, the V gene TRBV19; 8 bases align to TRBD2. V shed 6 bases, J shed 4 bases, and the junction held 20 bases outside the gene matches. Per the germline V gene, CDR1 is LNHDA and CDR2 is SQIVND (reference sequence). The CDR3 loop spans 18 amino acids. CDR3 protein: CASSKRVAAGGRDYEQYF. The CDR3 coding sequence is TGTGCCAGTAGCAAACGGGTTGCGGCGGGAGGCAGGGATTACGAGCAGTACTTC. Using reference TRBV19 and TRBJ2-7 for the parts outside the CDR3, the full variable domain is DGGITQSPKYLFRKEGQNVTLSCEQNLNHDAMYWYRQDPGQGLRLIYYSQIVNDFQKGDIAEGYSVSREKKESFPLTVTSAQKNPTAFYLCASSKRVAAGGRDYEQYFGPGTRLTVT.

The rearrangement links TRBV19 to TRBJ2-1; D possibly corresponds to TRBD1 (5 bases). V was clipped by 1 base and J by 10 bases, with 11 bases between them. Germline CDR1 is LNHDA and CDR2 is SQIVND (reference sequence). This CDR3 is built from 13 residues. In DNA, the CDR3 is TGTGCCAGTAGTATAGTTACAGGTTGGGAGCAGTTCTTC. Its protein is CASSIVTGWEQFF.

The V and J genes are TRBV7-9 and TRBJ1-2, with a weak D call TRBD1 (6 bases). Trimming took off 5 bases at V and 3 bases at J, with 13 bases between the two ends. Germline V gene data show CDR1 as SEHNR and CDR2 as FQNEAQ (reference sequence). The CDR3 has 14 residues. CDR3 residues: CASSPRGGDYGYTF. CDR3 sequence (DNA): TGTGCCAGCAGCCCGCGAGGGGGTGACTATGGCTACACCTTC.

The J gene is TRBJ1-5, the V gene TRBV12-3 or TRBV12-4, with D hard to call. The V gene lost 1 base and the J gene lost 6 bases, with 4 bases spanning the gap. CDR3 length equals 12 residues. The CDR3 DNA reads TGTGCCAGCAGTTTAGGGCCTCAGCCCCAGCATTTT. It yields the protein CASSLGPQPQHF.

This clone was observed once. The chain couples TRBV28 to TRBJ2-5, with D maybe TRBD1 (5 bases). There are 14 residues in the CDR3. Trimming shortened V by 8 bases and J by 2 bases, and 15 bases separated the two germline ends. The V gene's germline CDR1 is MDHEN and CDR2 SYDVKM. CDR3 loop: CASALTDVQETQYF. The CDR3 coding sequence is TGTGCCAGCGCTCTGACAGACGTACAAGAGACCCAGTACTTC.

The rearrangement joins TRBV29-1 to TRBJ1-5; TRBD1 aligns across 8 bases. J lost 2 bases, V lost 5 bases, and 2 bases had no gene match. The germline V gene has CDR1 SQVTM and CDR2 ANQGSEA. The CDR3 totals 13 residues. The CDR3 DNA reads as TGCAGCGTTACAGGGGGAGGCAATCAGCCCCAGCATTTT. Its protein product is CSVTGGGNQPQHF.

This sequence joins TRBV5-1 and TRBJ2-5; possible D gene TRBD1, 6 bases. Germline V gives CDR1 SGHRS, CDR2 YFSETQ. V was cut by 1 base and J by 5 bases, with 15 bases left in between. This CDR3 has 15 amino acids. The chain's CDR3 is CASSLIPGDRETQYF. The CDR3 DNA reads as TGCGCCAGCAGCTTGATCCCAGGGGATAGGGAGACCCAGTACTTC. Filled out from reference TRBV5-1 and TRBJ2-5, the complete variable domain reads KAGVTQTPRYLIKTRGQQVTLSCSPISGHRSVSWYQQTPGQGLQFLFEYFSETQRNKGNFPGRFSGRQFSNSRSEMNVSTLELGDSALYLCASSLIPGDRETQYFGPGTRLLVL.